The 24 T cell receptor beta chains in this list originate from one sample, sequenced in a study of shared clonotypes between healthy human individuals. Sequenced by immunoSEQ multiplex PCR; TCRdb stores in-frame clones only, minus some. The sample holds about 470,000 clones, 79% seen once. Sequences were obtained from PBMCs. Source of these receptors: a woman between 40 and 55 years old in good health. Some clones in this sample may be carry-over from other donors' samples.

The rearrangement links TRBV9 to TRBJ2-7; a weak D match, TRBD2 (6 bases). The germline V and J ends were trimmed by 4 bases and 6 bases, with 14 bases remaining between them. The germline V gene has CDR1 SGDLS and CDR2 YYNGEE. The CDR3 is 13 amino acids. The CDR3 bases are TGTGCCAGCAGCCAAGGGACTTTCAGCGAGCAGTACTTC. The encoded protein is CASSQGTFSEQYF. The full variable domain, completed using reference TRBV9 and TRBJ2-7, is DSGVTQTPKHLITATGQRVTLRCSPRSGDLSVYWYQQSLDQGLQFLIQYYNGEERAKGNILERFSAQQFPDLHSELNLSSLELGDSALYFCASSQGTFSEQYFGPGTRLTVT.

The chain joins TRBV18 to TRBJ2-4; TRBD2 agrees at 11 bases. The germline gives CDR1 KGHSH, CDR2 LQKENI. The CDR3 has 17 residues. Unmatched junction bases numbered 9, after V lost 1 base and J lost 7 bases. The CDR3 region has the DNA TGTGCCAGCTCACCACTAGCGGGAGGGCCTAGTGGTAACATTCAGTACTTC. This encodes CASSPLAGGPSGNIQYF.

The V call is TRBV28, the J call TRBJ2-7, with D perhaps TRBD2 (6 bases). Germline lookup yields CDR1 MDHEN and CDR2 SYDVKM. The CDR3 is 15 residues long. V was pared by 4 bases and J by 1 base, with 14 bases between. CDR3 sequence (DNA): TGTGCCAGCAGTTGGAGGGACGGGACGTCCTACGAGCAGTACTTC. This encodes CASSWRDGTSYEQYF.

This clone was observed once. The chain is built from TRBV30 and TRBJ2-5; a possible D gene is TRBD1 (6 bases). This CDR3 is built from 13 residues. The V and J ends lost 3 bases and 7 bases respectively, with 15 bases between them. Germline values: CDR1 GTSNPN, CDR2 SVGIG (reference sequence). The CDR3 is CAWRAQGLGTQYF. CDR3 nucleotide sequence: TGTGCCTGGAGGGCGCAGGGGCTGGGGACCCAGTACTTC.

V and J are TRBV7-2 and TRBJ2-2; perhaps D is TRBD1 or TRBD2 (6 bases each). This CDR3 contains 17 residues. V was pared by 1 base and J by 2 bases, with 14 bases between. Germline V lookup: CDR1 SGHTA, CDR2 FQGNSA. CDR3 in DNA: TGTGCCAGCAGCTTAGTCGGGGGCGGGACAAACACCGGGGAGCTGTTTTTT. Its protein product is CASSLVGGGTNTGELFF.

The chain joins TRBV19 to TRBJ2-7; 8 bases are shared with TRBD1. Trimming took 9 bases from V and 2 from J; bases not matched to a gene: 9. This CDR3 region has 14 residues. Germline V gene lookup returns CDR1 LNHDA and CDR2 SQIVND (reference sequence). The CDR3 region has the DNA TGTGCCAGCGCTCCGTTGGACAGGGCCTACGAGCAGTACTTC. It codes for CASAPLDRAYEQYF.

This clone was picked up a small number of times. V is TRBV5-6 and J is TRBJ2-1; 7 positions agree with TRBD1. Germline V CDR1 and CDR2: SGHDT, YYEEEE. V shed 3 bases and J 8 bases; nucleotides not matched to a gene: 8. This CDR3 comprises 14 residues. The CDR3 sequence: CASSSGQWGDEQFF. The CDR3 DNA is TGTGCCAGCAGCTCGGGACAGTGGGGAGATGAGCAGTTCTTC.

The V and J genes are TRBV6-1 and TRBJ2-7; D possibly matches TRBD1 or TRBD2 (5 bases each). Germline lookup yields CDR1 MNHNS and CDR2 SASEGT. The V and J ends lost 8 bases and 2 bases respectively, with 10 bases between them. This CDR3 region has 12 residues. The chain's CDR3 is CASRDGTYEQYF. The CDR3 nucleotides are TGTGCCAGCCGGGACGGCACCTACGAGCAGTACTTC.

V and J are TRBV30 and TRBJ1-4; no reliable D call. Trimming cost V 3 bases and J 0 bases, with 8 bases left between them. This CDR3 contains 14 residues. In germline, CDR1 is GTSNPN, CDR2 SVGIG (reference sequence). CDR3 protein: CAWRATATNEKLFF. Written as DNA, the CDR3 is TGTGCCTGGAGGGCAACTGCAACTAATGAAAAACTGTTTTTT.

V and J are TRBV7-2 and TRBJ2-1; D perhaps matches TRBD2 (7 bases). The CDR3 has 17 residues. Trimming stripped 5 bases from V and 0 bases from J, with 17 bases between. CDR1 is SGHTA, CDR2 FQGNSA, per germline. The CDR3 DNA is TGTGCCAGCAGCCTAGGGGGGGGAGGCACCTCCTACAATGAGCAGTTCTTC. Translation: CASSLGGGGTSYNEQFF.

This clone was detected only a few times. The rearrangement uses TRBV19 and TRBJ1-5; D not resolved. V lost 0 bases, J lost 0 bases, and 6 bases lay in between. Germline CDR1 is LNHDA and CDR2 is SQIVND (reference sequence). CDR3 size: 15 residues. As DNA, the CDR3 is TGTGCCAGTAGTATAGATTCGGCTAGCAATCAGCCCCAGCATTTT. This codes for CASSIDSASNQPQHF.

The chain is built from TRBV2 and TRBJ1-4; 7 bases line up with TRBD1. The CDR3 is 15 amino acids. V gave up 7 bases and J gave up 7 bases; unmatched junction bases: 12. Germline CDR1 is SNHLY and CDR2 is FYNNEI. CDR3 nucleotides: TGTGCCAGCACGGGCGGCAGGGGGATGGGTGAAAAACTGTTTTTT. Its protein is CASTGGRGMGEKLFF.

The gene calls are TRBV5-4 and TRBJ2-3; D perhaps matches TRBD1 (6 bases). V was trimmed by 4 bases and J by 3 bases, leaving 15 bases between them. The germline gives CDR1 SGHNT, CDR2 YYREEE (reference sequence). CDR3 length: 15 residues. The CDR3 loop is CASSTPSQGTDTQYF. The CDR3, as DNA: TGTGCCAGCAGCACCCCCTCACAGGGAACAGATACGCAGTATTTT.

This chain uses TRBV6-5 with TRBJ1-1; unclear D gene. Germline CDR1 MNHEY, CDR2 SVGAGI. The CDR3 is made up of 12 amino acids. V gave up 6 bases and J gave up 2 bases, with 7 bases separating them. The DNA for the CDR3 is TGTGCCAGCAGCCGGATCAACACTGAAGCTTTCTTT. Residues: CASSRINTEAFF.

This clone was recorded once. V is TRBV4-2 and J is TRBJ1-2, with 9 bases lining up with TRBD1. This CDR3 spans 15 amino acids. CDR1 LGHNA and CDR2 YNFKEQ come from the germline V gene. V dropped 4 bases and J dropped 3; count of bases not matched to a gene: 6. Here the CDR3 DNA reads TGTGCCAGCAGCCGACCGGGACAGGGAGACTATGGCTACACCTTC. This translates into CASSRPGQGDYGYTF.

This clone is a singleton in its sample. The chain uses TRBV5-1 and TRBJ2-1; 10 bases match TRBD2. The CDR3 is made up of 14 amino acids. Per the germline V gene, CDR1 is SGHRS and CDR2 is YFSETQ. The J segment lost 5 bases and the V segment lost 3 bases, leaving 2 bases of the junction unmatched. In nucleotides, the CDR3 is TGCGCCAGCAGCTACCTAGCGGGAGACAATGAGCAGTTCTTC. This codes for CASSYLAGDNEQFF.

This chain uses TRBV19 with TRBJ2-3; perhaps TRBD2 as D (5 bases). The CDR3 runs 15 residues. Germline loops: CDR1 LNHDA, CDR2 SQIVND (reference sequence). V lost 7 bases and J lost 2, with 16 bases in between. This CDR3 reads CASTPKPGNTDTQYF. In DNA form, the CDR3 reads TGTGCCAGTACCCCAAAGCCGGGGAACACAGATACGCAGTATTTT.

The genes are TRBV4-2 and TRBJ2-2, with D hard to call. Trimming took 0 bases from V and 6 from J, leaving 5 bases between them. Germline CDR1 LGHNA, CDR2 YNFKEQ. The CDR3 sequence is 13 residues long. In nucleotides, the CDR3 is TGTGCCAGCAGCCAAGATCGCCCCGGGGAGCTGTTTTTT. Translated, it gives CASSQDRPGELFF.

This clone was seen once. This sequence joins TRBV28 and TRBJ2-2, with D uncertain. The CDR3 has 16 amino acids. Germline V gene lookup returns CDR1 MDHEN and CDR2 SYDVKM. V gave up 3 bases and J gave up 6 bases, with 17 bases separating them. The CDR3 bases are TGTGCCAGCAGTTTCCTAGGGTCCAACTTTGCCGGGGAGCTGTTTTTT. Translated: CASSFLGSNFAGELFF. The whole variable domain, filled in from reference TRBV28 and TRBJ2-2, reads DVKVTQSSRYLVKRTGEKVFLECVQDMDHENMFWYRQDPGLGLRLIYFSYDVKMKEKGDIPEGYSVSREKKERFSLILESASTNQTSMYLCASSFLGSNFAGELFFGEGSRLTVL.

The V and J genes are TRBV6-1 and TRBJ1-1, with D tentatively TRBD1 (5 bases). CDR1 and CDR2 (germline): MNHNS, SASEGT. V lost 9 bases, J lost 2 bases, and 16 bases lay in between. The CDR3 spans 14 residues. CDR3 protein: CASLTRGRNTEAFF. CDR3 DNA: TGTGCCAGTCTTACGAGGGGCAGAAACACTGAAGCTTTCTTT.

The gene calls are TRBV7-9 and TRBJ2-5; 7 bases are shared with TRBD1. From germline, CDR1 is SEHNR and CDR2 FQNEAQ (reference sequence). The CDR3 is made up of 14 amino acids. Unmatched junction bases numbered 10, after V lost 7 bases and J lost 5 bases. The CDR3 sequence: CASTTMTRGETQYF. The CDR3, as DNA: TGTGCCAGCACCACCATGACCAGGGGGGAGACCCAGTACTTC.

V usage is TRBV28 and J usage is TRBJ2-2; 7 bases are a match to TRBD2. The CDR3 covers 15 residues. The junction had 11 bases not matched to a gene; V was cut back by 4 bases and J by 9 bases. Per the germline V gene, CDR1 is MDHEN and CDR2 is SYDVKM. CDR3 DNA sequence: TGTGCCAGCAGTTCGTCCCTAACTAGCGTCCGGGAGCTGTTTTTT. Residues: CASSSSLTSVRELFF.

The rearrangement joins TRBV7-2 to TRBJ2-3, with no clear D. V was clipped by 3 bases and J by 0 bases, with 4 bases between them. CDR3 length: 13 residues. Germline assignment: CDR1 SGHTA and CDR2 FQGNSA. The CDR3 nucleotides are TGTGCCAGCAGCTTTGTAAGCACAGATACGCAGTATTTT. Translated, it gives CASSFVSTDTQYF.

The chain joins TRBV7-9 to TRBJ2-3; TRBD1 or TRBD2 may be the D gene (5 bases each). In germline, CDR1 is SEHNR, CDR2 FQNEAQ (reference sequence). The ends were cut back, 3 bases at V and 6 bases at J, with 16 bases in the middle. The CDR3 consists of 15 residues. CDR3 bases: TGTGCCAGCAGCTTTGATGGGGACCTAGGGGATACGCAGTATTTT. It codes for CASSFDGDLGDTQYF.